This T cell receptor (beta chain) emerged from a study of blood T cell repertoires in COVID-19. Looking at the study overall: COVID-19 samples, acute and convalescent, were from the United States, Italy and Spain.

Deletions cut 1 base from V and 6 bases from J, with 10 bases between. This CDR3 region has 12 residues. CDR1 and CDR2 from the germline V gene are GTSNPN and SVGIG (reference sequence). Original methodology: The assay estimated nucleated cells by amplifying reference gene primers. Assay: immunoSEQ multiplex PCR; the TCRdb copy retains only in-frame clones and omits some. Clone size and the V and J calls come from that table; the DNA yielded D and trimming. The sample has fewer than 300,000 clones, under 90% seen once. This clonotype was obtained from a woman in her fifties or sixties who had recovered from COVID-19. Input material: peripheral blood. The genes are TRBV30 and TRBJ2-7; no reliable D call. The CDR3 nucleotides read TGTGCCTGGAGTGAGACGCCAGGCGAGCAGTACTTC. Translating gives CAWSETPGEQYF.